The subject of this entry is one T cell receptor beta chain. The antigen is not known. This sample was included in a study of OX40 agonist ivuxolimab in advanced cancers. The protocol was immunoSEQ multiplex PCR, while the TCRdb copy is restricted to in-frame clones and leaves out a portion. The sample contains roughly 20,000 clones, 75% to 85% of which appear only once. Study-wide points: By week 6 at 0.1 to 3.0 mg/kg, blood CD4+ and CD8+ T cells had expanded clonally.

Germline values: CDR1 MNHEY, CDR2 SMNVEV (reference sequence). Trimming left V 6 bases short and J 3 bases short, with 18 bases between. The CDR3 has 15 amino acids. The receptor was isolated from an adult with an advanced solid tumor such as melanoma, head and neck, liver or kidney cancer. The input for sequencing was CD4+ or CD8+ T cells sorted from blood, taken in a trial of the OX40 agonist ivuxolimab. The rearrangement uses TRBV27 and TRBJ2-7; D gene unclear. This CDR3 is CASSPRPPPSYEQYF. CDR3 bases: TGTGCCAGCAGCCCCCGGCCTCCTCCCAGCTACGAGCAGTACTTC.